These T cell receptor beta chains were read from a single sample in a study of T cells in localized non-small cell lung cancer. Only in-frame clones appear in the TCRdb table, and some are missing; sequencing was by immunoSEQ multiplex PCR. This table has tens of thousands of clones, around 90% appearing once. The sample was peripheral blood, taken before any cancer treatment. These receptors all come from a man aged 35 to 69 with stage I squamous cell lung carcinoma. CDR3s include the opening cysteine and the closing phenylalanine or tryptophan. The size of a clone is reported for some rows only, either as once, few or many, or as a class for expanded clones.

cdr3_aa	v_call	j_call	clone_size
CASSLVGASVQSSYEQYF	TRBV7-6	TRBJ2-7	NA
CASSRGGDEQYF	TRBV7-9	TRBJ2-7	NA
CASSQDGEGEGYGYTF	TRBV4-2	TRBJ1-2	NA
CASSAGLAGAHEQFF	TRBV2	TRBJ2-1	NA
CASILGVNTEAFF	TRBV28	TRBJ1-1	NA
CASSPRDRGGLNTEAFF	TRBV18	TRBJ1-1	NA
CASSLDRGSGNYGYTF	TRBV6-5	TRBJ1-2	NA
CATSRTLDRGRKGELFF	TRBV15	TRBJ2-2	NA
CASRRDGGGRYEQYF	TRBV14	TRBJ2-7	once
CATSRLGIESGELFF	TRBV15	TRBJ2-2	NA
CASSLEGTNTEAFF	TRBV7-9	TRBJ1-1	NA
CASRPINRQNTEAFF	TRBV11-2	TRBJ1-1	NA
CASSLNTLNTEAFF	TRBV11-2	TRBJ1-1	NA
CASSQTGILTDTQYF	TRBV4-1	TRBJ2-3	NA
CASMIWDRTYEQYF	TRBV2	TRBJ2-7	once
CASSLARQGPNGYTF	TRBV7-2	TRBJ1-2	NA
CASTGTTSGNTIYF	TRBV4-1	TRBJ1-3	once
CASSSLPSASSGNTIYF	TRBV28	TRBJ1-3	NA